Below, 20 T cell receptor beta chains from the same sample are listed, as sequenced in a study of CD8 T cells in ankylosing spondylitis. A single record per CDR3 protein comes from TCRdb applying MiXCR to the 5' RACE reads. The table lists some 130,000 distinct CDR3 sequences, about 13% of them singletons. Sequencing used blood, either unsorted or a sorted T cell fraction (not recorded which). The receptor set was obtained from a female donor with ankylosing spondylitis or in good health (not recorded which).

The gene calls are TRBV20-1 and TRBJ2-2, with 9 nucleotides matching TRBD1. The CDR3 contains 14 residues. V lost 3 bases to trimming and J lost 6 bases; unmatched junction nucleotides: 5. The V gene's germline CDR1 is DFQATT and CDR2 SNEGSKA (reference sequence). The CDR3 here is CSARNTGGPGELFF. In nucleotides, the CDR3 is TGCAGTGCTAGGAACACAGGGGGCCCCGGGGAGCTGTTTTTT.

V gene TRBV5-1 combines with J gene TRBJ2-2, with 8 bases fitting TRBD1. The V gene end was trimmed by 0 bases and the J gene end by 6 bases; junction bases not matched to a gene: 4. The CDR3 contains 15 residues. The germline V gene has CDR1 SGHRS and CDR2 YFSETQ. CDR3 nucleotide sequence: TGCGCCAGCAGCTTGGCAGGGGGCGTTGCCGGGGAGCTGTTTTTT. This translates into CASSLAGGVAGELFF.

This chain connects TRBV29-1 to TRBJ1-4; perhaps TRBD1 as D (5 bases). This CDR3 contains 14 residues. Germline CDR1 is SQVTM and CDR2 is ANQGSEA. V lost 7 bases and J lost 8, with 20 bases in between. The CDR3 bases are TGCAGCGCTTTGGCGGCAGGCAGGGAAGAAAAACTGTTTTTT. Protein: CSALAAGREEKLFF. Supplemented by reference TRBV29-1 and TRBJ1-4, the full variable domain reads SAVISQKPSRDICQRGTSLTIQCQVDSQVTMMFWYRQQPGQSLTLIATANQGSEATYESGFVIDKFPISRPNLTFSTLTVSNMSPEDSSIYLCSALAAGREEKLFFGSGTQLSVL.

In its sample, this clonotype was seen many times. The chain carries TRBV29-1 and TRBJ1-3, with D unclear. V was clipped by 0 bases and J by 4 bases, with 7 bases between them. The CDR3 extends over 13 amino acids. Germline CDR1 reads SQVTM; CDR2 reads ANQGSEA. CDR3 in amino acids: CSVEETLGNTIYF. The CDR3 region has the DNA TGCAGCGTTGAAGAGACACTCGGAAACACCATATATTTT.

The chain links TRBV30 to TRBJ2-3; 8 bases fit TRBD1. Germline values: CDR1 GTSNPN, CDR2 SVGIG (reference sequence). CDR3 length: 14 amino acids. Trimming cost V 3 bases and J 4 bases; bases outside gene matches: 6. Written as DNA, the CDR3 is TGTGCCTGGAGCAGGGGGCTCGGATCAGATACGCAGTATTTT. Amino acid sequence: CAWSRGLGSDTQYF.

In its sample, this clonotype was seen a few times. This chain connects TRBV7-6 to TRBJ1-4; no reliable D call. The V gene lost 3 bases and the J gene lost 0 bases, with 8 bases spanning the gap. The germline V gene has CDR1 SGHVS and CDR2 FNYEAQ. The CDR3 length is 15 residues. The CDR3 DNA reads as TGTGCCAGCAGCTTGGAACCTGCAACTAATGAAAAACTGTTTTTT. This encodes CASSLEPATNEKLFF.

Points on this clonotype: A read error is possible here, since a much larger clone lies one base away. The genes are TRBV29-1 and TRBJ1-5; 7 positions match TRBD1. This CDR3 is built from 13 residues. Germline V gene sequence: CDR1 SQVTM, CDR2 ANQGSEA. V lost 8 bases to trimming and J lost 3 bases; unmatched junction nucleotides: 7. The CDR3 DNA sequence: TGCAGCATCACCGACAGGGACAATCAGCCCCAGCATTTT. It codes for CSITDRDNQPQHF.

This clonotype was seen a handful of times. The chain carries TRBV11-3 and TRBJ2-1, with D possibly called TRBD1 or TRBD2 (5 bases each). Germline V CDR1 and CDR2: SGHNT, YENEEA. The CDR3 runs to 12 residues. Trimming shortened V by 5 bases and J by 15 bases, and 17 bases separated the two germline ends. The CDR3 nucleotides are TGTGCCAGCAGCCCCCTAACAAAGGGGAGGTTCTTC. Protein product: CASSPLTKGRFF.

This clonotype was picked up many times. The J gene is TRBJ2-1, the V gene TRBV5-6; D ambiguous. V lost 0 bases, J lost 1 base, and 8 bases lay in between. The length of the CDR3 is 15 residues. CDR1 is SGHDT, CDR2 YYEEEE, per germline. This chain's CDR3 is CASSLGGASYNEQFF. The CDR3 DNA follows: TGTGCCAGCAGCTTGGGAGGCGCGTCCTACAATGAGCAGTTCTTC.

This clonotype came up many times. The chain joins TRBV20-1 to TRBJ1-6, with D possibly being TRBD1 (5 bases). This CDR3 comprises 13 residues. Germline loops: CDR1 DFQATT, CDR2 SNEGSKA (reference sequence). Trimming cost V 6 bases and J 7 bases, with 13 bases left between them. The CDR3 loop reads CSARGRGNSPLHF. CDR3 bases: TGCAGTGCCCGGGGACGCGGGAATTCACCCCTCCACTTT.

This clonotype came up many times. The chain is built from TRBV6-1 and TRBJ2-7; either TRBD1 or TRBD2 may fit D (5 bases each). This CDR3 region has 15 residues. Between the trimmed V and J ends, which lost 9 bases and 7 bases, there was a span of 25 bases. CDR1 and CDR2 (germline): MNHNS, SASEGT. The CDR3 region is CASTLEAEGPLEQYF. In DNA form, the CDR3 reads TGTGCCAGTACCCTTGAGGCAGAGGGACCTTTGGAGCAGTACTTC.

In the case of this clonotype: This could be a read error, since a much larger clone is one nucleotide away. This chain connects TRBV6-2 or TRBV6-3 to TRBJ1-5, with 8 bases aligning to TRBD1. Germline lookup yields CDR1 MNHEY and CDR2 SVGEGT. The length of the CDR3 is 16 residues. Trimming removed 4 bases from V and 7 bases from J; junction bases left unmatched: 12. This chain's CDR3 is CASSSGGQGLGQPQHF. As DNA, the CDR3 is TGTGCCAGCAGTTCGGGAGGACAGGGCCTTGGGCAGCCCCAGCATTTT.

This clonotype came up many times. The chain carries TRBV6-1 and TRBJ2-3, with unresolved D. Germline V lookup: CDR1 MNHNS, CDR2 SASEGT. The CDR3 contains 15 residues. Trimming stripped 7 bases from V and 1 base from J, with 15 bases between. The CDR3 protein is CASTNTGLGTDTQYF. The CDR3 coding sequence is TGTGCCAGCACTAACACCGGGCTGGGCACAGATACGCAGTATTTT.

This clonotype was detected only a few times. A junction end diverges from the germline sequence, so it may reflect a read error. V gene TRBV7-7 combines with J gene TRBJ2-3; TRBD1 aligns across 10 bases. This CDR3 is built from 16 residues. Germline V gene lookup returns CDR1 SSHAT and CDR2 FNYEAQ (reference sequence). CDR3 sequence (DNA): TGTGCTAGCAGCTTAGGCGGGACAGGGGGCACAGATACGCAGTATTTT. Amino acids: CASSLGGTGGTDTQYF.

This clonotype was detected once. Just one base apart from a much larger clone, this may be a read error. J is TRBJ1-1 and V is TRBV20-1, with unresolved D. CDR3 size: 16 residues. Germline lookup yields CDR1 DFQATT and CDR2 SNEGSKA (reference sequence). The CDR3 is CSARDRAAPLNNEAFF. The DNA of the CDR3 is TGCAGTGCTAGAGATAGGGCCGCTCCTTTGAACAATGAAGCTTTCTTT.

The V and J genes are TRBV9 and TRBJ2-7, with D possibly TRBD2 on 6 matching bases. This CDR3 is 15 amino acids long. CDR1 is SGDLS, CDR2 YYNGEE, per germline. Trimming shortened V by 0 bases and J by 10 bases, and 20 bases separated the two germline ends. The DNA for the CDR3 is TGTGCCAGCAGCGTAGGAGGGCGGGACGACGTTAAACAGTACTTC. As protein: CASSVGGRDDVKQYF.

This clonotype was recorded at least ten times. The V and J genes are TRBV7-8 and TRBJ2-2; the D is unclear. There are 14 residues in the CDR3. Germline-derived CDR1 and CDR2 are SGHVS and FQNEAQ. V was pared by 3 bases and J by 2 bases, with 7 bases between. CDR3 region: CASSFLGNTGELFF. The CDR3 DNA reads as TGTGCCAGCAGCTTTCTAGGCAACACCGGGGAGCTGTTTTTT.

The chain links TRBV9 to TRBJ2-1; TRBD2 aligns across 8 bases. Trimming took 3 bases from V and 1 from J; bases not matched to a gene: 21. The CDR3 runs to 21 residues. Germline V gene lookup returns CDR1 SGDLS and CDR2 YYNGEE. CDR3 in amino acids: CASSERGGPGLVVGSYNEQFF. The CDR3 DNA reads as TGTGCCAGCAGCGAGAGGGGGGGACCGGGACTAGTCGTTGGGTCCTACAATGAGCAGTTCTTC. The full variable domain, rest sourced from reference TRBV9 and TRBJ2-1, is DSGVTQTPKHLITATGQRVTLRCSPRSGDLSVYWYQQSLDQGLQFLIQYYNGEERAKGNILERFSAQQFPDLHSELNLSSLELGDSALYFCASSERGGPGLVVGSYNEQFFGPGTRLTVL.

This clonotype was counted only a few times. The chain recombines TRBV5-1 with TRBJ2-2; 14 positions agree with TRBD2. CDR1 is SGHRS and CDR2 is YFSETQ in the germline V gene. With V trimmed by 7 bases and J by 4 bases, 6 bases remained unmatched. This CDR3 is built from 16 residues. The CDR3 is CASRTSGRSGTGELFF. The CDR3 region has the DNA TGCGCCAGCCGGACTAGCGGGAGGTCGGGCACCGGGGAGCTGTTTTTT.

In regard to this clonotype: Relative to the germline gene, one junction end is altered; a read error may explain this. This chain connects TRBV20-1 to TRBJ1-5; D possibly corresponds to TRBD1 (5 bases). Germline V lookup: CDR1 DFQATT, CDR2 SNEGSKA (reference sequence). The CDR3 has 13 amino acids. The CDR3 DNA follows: TGCAGTGCAACCTATACAGGCTTTCAGGCCCAGCATTTT. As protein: CSATYTGFQAQHF.